This TCR beta chain appears in the sequencing data of a study of blood T cells in healthy people across ages. This clonotype has only a few counts. The antigen is unknown. Findings and limits, study-wide: Older age coincided with a roughly linear decline in TCR beta diversity per million T cells. Naive CD4+ cells and diversity were both higher in long-lived donors than in aged donors. Diversity estimated from one million T cells was considered an underestimate.

Through a sample-barcoded 5' primer and a J-beta primer mix, a second PCR was run for roughly 7 to 11 cycles. Using its own MiXCR run on the 5' RACE reads, TCRdb lists one record per CDR3 protein. The sample includes around 1.1 million distinct CDR3 sequences, around two fifths of them seen just once. Total RNA was isolated from each sample in quantities of at least 6 micrograms. This clonotype was obtained from a man between 18 and 29 years old in good health. The source material was blood.

CDR3 sequence: CAIRTSFSSYNEQFF. The CDR3 bases are TGTGCCATCAGAACTAGCTTTAGCTCCTACAATGAGCAGTTCTTC. The gene calls are TRBV10-3 and TRBJ2-1; a weak D match, TRBD2 (6 bases). Germline V gene data show CDR1 as ENHRY and CDR2 as SYGVKD. The CDR3 is made up of 15 amino acids. V was cut by 6 bases and J by 0 bases, with 12 bases left in between.